Listed here are 29 T cell receptor beta chains from one sample, sequenced in a study of regulatory T cells in long-lasting Graves disease. Described time point: newly diagnosed GD, antithyroid drugs for less than 3 months. TCR sequences were obtained from RNA taken from PBMCs. Arm-PCR with iRepertoire HTBI primers amplified the CDR3 regions for these TCR beta libraries. TCRdb reprocessed the multiplex PCR reads via MiXCR and lists one record per CDR3 protein. The table records about 200,000 distinct CDR3 sequences, 15% to 20% of them present only once. These same data were also listed under a study on T cells in Graves' hyperthyroidism and ophthalmopathy.

The material was peripheral blood mononuclear cells (PBMCs), obtained at new diagnosis, from a patient treated with antithyroid drugs. The receptor source for this set is a woman in her twenties or thirties with Graves disease.

This clonotype was picked up many times. This chain uses TRBV2 with TRBJ1-4, with 7 nucleotides matching TRBD1. V shed 11 bases, J shed 4 bases, and the junction held 7 bases outside the gene matches. This CDR3 has 13 residues. Germline CDR1 reads SNHLY; CDR2 reads FYNNEI. The CDR3 DNA follows: TGTGCCTGGACCAGGGGGGGTAATGAAAAACTGTTTTTT. It encodes CAWTRGGNEKLFF.

This clonotype was detected many times. The chain couples TRBV15 to TRBJ2-3; D is possibly TRBD1 (6 bases). V lost 1 base, J lost 0 bases, and 8 bases lay in between. This CDR3 is 15 amino acids long. Germline CDR1 reads LNHNV; CDR2 reads YYDKDF (reference sequence). CDR3 sequence (DNA): TGTGCCACCAGCAGAGCCCAGGGGAGCACAGATACGCAGTATTTT. It is translated as CATSRAQGSTDTQYF.

For this clonotype: A far larger clone is one nucleotide away, so this likely arose from a read error. The CDR3 region has the DNA TGTGCCATCAGTGCCCGGGACAGTGGAAATGGCTACACCTTC. As protein: CAISARDSGNGYTF. The chain couples TRBV10-3 to TRBJ1-2, with 7 positions matching TRBD1. CDR1 and CDR2 from the germline V gene are ENHRY and SYGVKD. The CDR3 sequence is 14 residues long. Losses at the gene ends were 4 bases for V and 6 bases for J; bases not matched to a gene: 8.

This clonotype came up many times. The rearrangement links TRBV2 to TRBJ2-1; the D is unclear. Germline values: CDR1 SNHLY, CDR2 FYNNEI. The length of the CDR3 is 13 residues. With 6 bases removed from V and 8 bases from J, the gap between germline ends came to 14 bases. The CDR3 nucleotides are TGTGCCAGCAGGATGACCCCTGGCTATGAGCAGTTCTTC. This gives the protein CASRMTPGYEQFF. The full variable domain, rest sourced from reference TRBV2 and TRBJ2-1, is EPEVTQTPSHQVTQMGQEVILRCVPISNHLYFYWYRQILGQKVEFLVSFYNNEISEKSEIFDDQFSVERPDGSNFTLKIRSTKLEDSAMYFCASRMTPGYEQFFGPGTRLTVL.

The V call is TRBV2, the J call TRBJ2-2; TRBD2 aligns across 8 bases. V was clipped by 7 bases and J by 7 bases; unmatched bases: 5. CDR3 length equals 13 residues. In germline, CDR1 is SNHLY, CDR2 FYNNEI. The CDR3 sequence is CASKREYGGELFF. CDR3 coding DNA: TGTGCCAGCAAGCGGGAGTACGGCGGGGAGCTGTTTTTT.

The table lists this clonotype with many counts. CDR3 loop: CASSLDWGQGFPEAFF. As DNA, the CDR3 is TGCGCCAGCAGCTTGGATTGGGGACAGGGTTTCCCTGAAGCTTTCTTT. The chain is built from TRBV5-1 and TRBJ1-1, with TRBD1 matching 9 bases. There are 16 residues in the CDR3. CDR1 and CDR2 from the germline V gene are SGHRS and YFSETQ. V was pared by 0 bases and J by 6 bases, with 9 bases of the junction left unmatched.

This clonotype was detected ten times or more. A much larger clone sits a single nucleotide away, making a read error possible. The chain combines TRBV6-1 with TRBJ1-5; 7 nucleotides agree with TRBD1. V dropped 6 bases and J dropped 4; count of bases not matched to a gene: 3. The CDR3 contains 13 residues. CDR1 is MNHNS, CDR2 SASEGT, per germline. CDR3 amino acids: CASSPQGNQPQHF. The DNA of the CDR3 is TGTGCCAGCAGCCCACAGGGGAATCAGCCCCAGCATTTT.

In its sample, this clonotype was seen many times. The V call is TRBV6-5, the J call TRBJ1-2; no clear D. This CDR3 region has 13 residues. V dropped 4 bases and J dropped 3 bases, with 9 bases sitting between them. CDR1 MNHEY and CDR2 SVGAGI come from the germline V gene. The CDR3 loop reads CASSSQPDYGYTF. The CDR3 DNA reads TGTGCCAGCAGTTCCCAGCCGGACTATGGCTACACCTTC.

This clonotype showed up just a few times. The chain is built from TRBV30 and TRBJ2-2, with TRBD2 identical over 8 bases. Germline CDR1 is GTSNPN and CDR2 is SVGIG (reference sequence). J lost 5 bases, V lost 4 bases, and 9 bases had no gene match. CDR3 length: 15 residues. CDR3 DNA: TGTGCCTGGACTCTGCTCGGGGGGGGGACCGGGGAGCTGTTTTTT. Its translation is CAWTLLGGGTGELFF.

Points on this clonotype: A much larger clonotype is one base distant, so this may be a read error. The rearrangement links TRBV5-1 to TRBJ1-1; 9 positions agree with TRBD1. This CDR3 is 18 amino acids long. Germline assignment: CDR1 SGHRS and CDR2 YFSETQ. Germline trimming cut 4 bases from V and 0 bases from J; bases unmatched to any gene: 13. CDR3 loop: CASSVSGTGWAMNTEAFF. In DNA form, the CDR3 reads TGCGCCAGCAGCGTGTCCGGGACAGGGTGGGCAATGAACACTGAAGCTTTCTTT.

This clonotype has just one count. CDR3 bases: TGTGCCAGCAGTTCCACAGGGTTGCGAGAGACCCAGTACTTC. This encodes CASSSTGLRETQYF. This rearrangement joins TRBV12-3 or TRBV12-4 to TRBJ2-5, with TRBD1 as a possible D gene (6 bases). This CDR3 contains 14 residues. V was cut by 4 bases and J by 4 bases, with 13 bases left in between.

This clonotype was detected many times. This chain uses TRBV5-1 with TRBJ2-2, with 9 bases aligning to TRBD2. Unmatched junction bases numbered 13, after V lost 4 bases and J lost 6 bases. In germline, CDR1 is SGHRS, CDR2 YFSETQ. This CDR3 has 17 residues. CDR3 residues: CASSRIRGRAEAGELFF. CDR3 bases: TGCGCCAGCAGCCGAATCCGCGGGAGGGCCGAAGCCGGGGAGCTGTTTTTT.

This clonotype was detected many times. The J gene is TRBJ1-5, the V gene TRBV2; D call uncertain. V gave up 1 base and J gave up 4 bases, with 14 bases separating them. Germline CDR1 SNHLY, CDR2 FYNNEI. The CDR3 is 16 amino acids. Written as DNA, the CDR3 is TGTGCCAGCAGTGAAGGTCCAGGACCGGGAAATCAGCCCCAGCATTTT. The encoded protein is CASSEGPGPGNQPQHF.

This clonotype appeared a few times. The CDR3 region has the DNA TGTGCCAGCAGCTTGACCAGGGACAGGGGGGTGTACTTC. Protein product: CASSLTRDRGVYF. This chain connects TRBV11-2 to TRBJ2-7; 11 bases match TRBD1. Germline V gene sequence: CDR1 SGHAT, CDR2 FQNNGV. With 3 bases clipped from V and 12 bases from J, the junction kept 7 bases outside the gene matches. The CDR3 length is 13 residues.

This clonotype came up many times. The gene calls are TRBV27 and TRBJ2-7; D possibly corresponds to TRBD2 (5 bases). This CDR3 spans 11 amino acids. Looked up from germline, CDR1 is MNHEY and CDR2 is SMNVEV (reference sequence). Trimming took 8 bases from V and 4 from J, leaving 9 bases between them. The chain's CDR3 is CASSSGYEQYF. DNA for the CDR3: TGTGCCAGCTCCTCGGGGTACGAGCAGTACTTC.

This clonotype appeared many times. V is TRBV7-2 and J is TRBJ1-2; 11 bases map to TRBD1. Per germline, CDR1 SGHTA and CDR2 FQGNSA. The length of the CDR3 is 15 residues. V lost 5 bases to trimming and J lost 7 bases; unmatched junction nucleotides: 9. The CDR3 nucleotides are TGTGCCAGCAGCCCACACCGGACAGGGGGCTCTGGCTACACCTTC. It yields the protein CASSPHRTGGSGYTF.

This clonotype was counted ten times or more. J is TRBJ1-2 and V is TRBV7-9, with 11 bases that match TRBD1. J gave up 4 bases and V 0 bases, and 4 bases lay outside the gene matches. This CDR3 has 16 amino acids. Germline loops: CDR1 SEHNR, CDR2 FQNEAQ (reference sequence). In DNA form, the CDR3 reads TGTGCCAGCAGCTTAGCGGGACAGGGGGACGGCTATGGCTACACCTTC. Its translation: CASSLAGQGDGYGYTF. The variable domain in full, completed from reference TRBV7-9 and TRBJ1-2, reads DTGVSQNPRHKITKRGQNVTFRCDPISEHNRLYWYRQTLGQGPEFLTYFQNEAQLEKSRLLSDRFSAERPKGSFSTLEIQRTEQGDSAMYLCASSLAGQGDGYGYTFGSGTRLTVV.

The sample holds many counts of this clonotype. DNA for the CDR3: TGTGCCAGCAGTGAACTAGCGATAGAGACCCAGTACTTC. Translated: CASSELAIETQYF. The J gene is TRBJ2-5, the V gene TRBV2; perhaps TRBD2 as D (6 bases). Germline CDR1 is SNHLY and CDR2 is FYNNEI. The germline V and J ends were trimmed by 2 bases and 4 bases, with 8 bases remaining between them. This CDR3 is built from 13 residues.

With respect to this clonotype: The junction does not match germline at one end; this may be a read error. The chain has TRBV18 and TRBJ2-3, with TRBD2 matching 11 bases. Per the germline V gene, CDR1 is KGHSH and CDR2 is LQKENI. The CDR3 covers 16 residues. The CDR3 bases are TGTGCCAGCTCATCACTAGCGGGGGCCAGCACAGGTACGCAGTATTTT. Residues: CASSSLAGASTGTQYF.

This clonotype was counted ten times or more. The chain couples TRBV2 to TRBJ2-7; no definite D call. This CDR3 has 17 residues. Trimming stripped 4 bases from V and 0 bases from J, with 19 bases between. The germline V gene has CDR1 SNHLY and CDR2 FYNNEI. DNA for the CDR3: TGTGCCAGCAGTGCTCCCCGATGGGCGGCGAGCTCCTACGAGCAGTACTTC. It encodes CASSAPRWAASSYEQYF.

Regarding this clonotype: It may be a read error: a sequence one base away is much more abundant. V gene TRBV30 combines with J gene TRBJ2-1; D is uncertain. CDR1 and CDR2 from the germline V gene are GTSNPN and SVGIG (reference sequence). The CDR3 is made up of 13 amino acids. V was pared by 4 bases and J by 16 bases, with 23 bases between. The CDR3 DNA follows: TGTGCCTGGATTGTCGCCTTGGGCGAGGTCGGTTTCTTC. Translating it yields CAWIVALGEVGFF.

The table lists this clonotype with many counts. The J gene is TRBJ1-1, the V gene TRBV19, with D possibly being TRBD1 (5 bases). With 3 bases removed from V and 9 bases from J, the gap between germline ends came to 17 bases. There are 14 residues in the CDR3. Germline assignment: CDR1 LNHDA and CDR2 SQIVND (reference sequence). The CDR3 spells CASSISQGIPKAFF. CDR3 DNA sequence: TGTGCCAGTAGTATCAGCCAGGGTATACCTAAAGCTTTCTTT.

This clonotype was seen ten or more times. CDR3 nucleotide sequence: TGTGCCTGGGGGGACCAGAGTCAGCCCCAGCATTTT. Its translation: CAWGDQSQPQHF. J is TRBJ1-5 and V is TRBV30, with D possibly TRBD1 on 5 matching bases. The germline V gene has CDR1 GTSNPN and CDR2 SVGIG (reference sequence). The CDR3 spans 12 residues. V was pared by 5 bases and J by 6 bases, with 11 bases between.

This clonotype came up many times. V usage is TRBV6-5 and J usage is TRBJ2-3, with 9 bases that match TRBD2. The V gene's germline CDR1 is MNHEY and CDR2 SVGAGI. J was trimmed by 5 bases and V by 2 bases; bases with no gene match: 8. The CDR3 is made up of 16 amino acids. CDR3 sequence reads: CASSYRAGGPGDTQYF. Written as DNA, the CDR3 is TGTGCCAGCAGTTACCGCGCGGGGGGGCCGGGAGATACGCAGTATTTT.

This clonotype was seen repeatedly, ten times or more. The genes are TRBV7-9 and TRBJ2-7; D call uncertain. CDR1 is SEHNR and CDR2 is FQNEAQ in the germline V gene (reference sequence). The V end was cut by 0 bases, the J end by 0 bases, with 9 bases between. The CDR3 runs to 15 residues. This CDR3 reads CASSLAVGSSYEQYF. The CDR3 bases are TGTGCCAGCAGCTTAGCCGTGGGAAGCTCCTACGAGCAGTACTTC.

This clonotype has at least ten counts. The chain uses TRBV28 and TRBJ1-2; D unclear. The CDR3 contains 14 residues. The V end lost 2 bases, the J end lost 3 bases, and 10 bases lay between the germline ends. CDR1 is MDHEN and CDR2 is SYDVKM in the germline V gene. The chain's CDR3 is CASSLRRAYYGYTF. Written as DNA, the CDR3 is TGTGCCAGCAGTTTAAGGCGAGCGTACTATGGCTACACCTTC.

The chain recombines TRBV19 with TRBJ1-3; no reliable D call. The germline gives CDR1 LNHDA, CDR2 SQIVND (reference sequence). The V end lost 7 bases, the J end lost 0 bases, and 10 bases lay between the germline ends. CDR3 length: 14 residues. The CDR3 DNA reads TGTGCCAGTACCCTCCGGAGCTCTGGAAACACCATATATTTT. This gives the protein CASTLRSSGNTIYF.

Regarding this clonotype: It may be a read error: a sequence one base away is much more abundant. The final CDR3 position lacks the conserved phenylalanine or tryptophan, pointing to a likely read error. The chain's CDR3 is CATRGFMNTEAFL. The CDR3 region has the DNA TGTGCCACCCGTGGGTTCATGAACACTGAAGCTTTCCTT. The chain recombines TRBV27 with TRBJ1-1; D remains ambiguous. The CDR3 sequence is 13 residues long. The V end was cut by 10 bases, the J end by 0 bases, with 12 bases between. Per germline, CDR1 MNHEY and CDR2 SMNVEV (reference sequence).

This clonotype was observed at least ten times. The germline gene is not matched at one end of the junction; a read error may be the cause. The V call is TRBV28, the J call TRBJ1-2; weak D call: TRBD1 (5 bases). The V gene's germline CDR1 is MDHEN and CDR2 SYDVKM. CDR3 size: 13 residues. The CDR3 loop is CASRGVRNYGYTF. DNA for the CDR3: TGTGCCAGCAGAGGGGTGCGGAACTACGGCTACACCTTC.